These 24 T cell receptor beta chains originate from one sample sequenced in a study of T cells in Graves' hyperthyroidism and ophthalmopathy. There were TCR beta CDR3 regions amplified from RNA transcripts. A first-round RT-PCR of the TCR CDR3 used the HTBI primer set. TCRdb redid the calling of the multiplex PCR reads with MiXCR, one entry per CDR3 protein. The sample comprises 340,000 or so distinct CDR3 sequences, 15% to 20% of which are singletons, and under 55% rests with the top ten. The source material was blood. These receptors were collected from a woman in her forties or fifties with Graves' hyperthyroidism.

This clonotype was seen ten or more times. The chain uses TRBV27 and TRBJ1-1, with TRBD1 as a possible D gene (6 bases). Germline values: CDR1 MNHEY, CDR2 SMNVEV (reference sequence). This CDR3 has 15 amino acids. V was shortened by 6 bases and J by 2 bases, with 16 bases between the two germline ends. The CDR3 region has the DNA TGTGCCAGCAGCCCGGGGGGCTCCACCAACACTGAAGCTTTCTTT. The encoded protein is CASSPGGSTNTEAFF.

The chain uses TRBV20-1 and TRBJ2-4; D might be TRBD1 (5 bases). Between the trimmed V and J ends, which lost 0 bases and 0 bases, there was a span of 9 bases. Per the germline V gene, CDR1 is DFQATT and CDR2 is SNEGSKA (reference sequence). The CDR3 consists of 15 residues. The CDR3 nucleotides read TGCAGTGCTAGAGACAGGGAACTAGCCAAAAACATTCAGTACTTC. Translating gives CSARDRELAKNIQYF.

This clonotype has only a few counts. This sequence joins TRBV6-1 and TRBJ2-7, with 9 bases fitting TRBD1. V was clipped by 4 bases and J by 9 bases; unmatched bases: 22. There are 18 residues in the CDR3. In germline, CDR1 is MNHNS, CDR2 SASEGT. The CDR3: CASSVLTTGTGKSIGQYV. The CDR3 region has the DNA TGTGCCAGCAGTGTACTCACGACCGGGACAGGGAAGTCAATAGGGCAGTACGTC.

This clonotype was counted a few times. V and J are TRBV11-2 and TRBJ2-2; the D gene could be TRBD1 or TRBD2 (5 bases each). This CDR3 has 16 residues. Germline V gene data show CDR1 as SGHAT and CDR2 as FQNNGV. Trimming took off 4 bases at V and 2 bases at J, with 14 bases between the two ends. CDR3 region: CASSYTRDVNTGELFF. CDR3 bases: TGTGCCAGCAGCTACACCCGGGACGTTAACACCGGGGAGCTGTTTTTT.

This clonotype was detected ten times or more. This sequence joins TRBV28 and TRBJ1-6, with a possible D match to TRBD1 (6 bases). The CDR3 length is 14 residues. Germline V gives CDR1 MDHEN, CDR2 SYDVKM. Between the trimmed V and J ends, which lost 4 bases and 10 bases, there was a span of 14 bases. The CDR3 nucleotides are TGTGCCAGCAGTTCGCGTTACAGGGAGTCACCCCTCCACTTT. It translates to CASSSRYRESPLHF.

This clonotype has just a few counts. The chain carries TRBV15 and TRBJ2-2, with 8 nucleotides matching TRBD2. CDR3 length: 15 residues. The junction had 4 bases not matched to a gene; V was cut back by 0 bases and J by 7 bases. Germline CDR1 is LNHNV and CDR2 is YYDKDF (reference sequence). The CDR3 reads CATSRDLSGSGELFF. The CDR3 DNA sequence: TGTGCCACCAGCAGAGATCTCAGCGGGAGCGGGGAGCTGTTTTTT.

There are many counts of this clonotype. V usage is TRBV11-2 and J usage is TRBJ2-2; possible D gene TRBD1, 5 bases. The germline gives CDR1 SGHAT, CDR2 FQNNGV. The V end was cut by 1 base, the J end by 0 bases, with 9 bases between. This CDR3 comprises 16 residues. CDR3 bases: TGTGCCAGCAGCTTAGGCCAGGGCGCGAACACCGGGGAGCTGTTTTTT. Its translation: CASSLGQGANTGELFF.

This clonotype was seen a handful of times. The rearrangement uses TRBV7-9 and TRBJ2-7; possible D gene TRBD2, 5 bases. The V and J ends lost 4 bases and 5 bases respectively, with 15 bases between them. Germline V gene sequence: CDR1 SEHNR, CDR2 FQNEAQ (reference sequence). This CDR3 has 14 residues. CDR3 sequence (DNA): TGTGCCAGCAGCTCCCATCGGGGTTTGGACGAGCAGTACGTC. The encoded protein is CASSSHRGLDEQYV.

This clonotype was counted at least ten times. The chain joins TRBV2 to TRBJ1-1; D gene uncertain. This CDR3 has 12 residues. Trimming pared 4 bases from V and 4 bases from J, leaving 7 bases between. Germline CDR1 SNHLY, CDR2 FYNNEI. The CDR3 loop is CASSGVSTEAFF. The CDR3, as DNA: TGTGCCAGCAGTGGGGTCAGCACTGAAGCTTTCTTT. The full variable domain, in which reference TRBV2 and TRBJ1-1 provide the parts outside the CDR3, is EPEVTQTPSHQVTQMGQEVILRCVPISNHLYFYWYRQILGQKVEFLVSFYNNEISEKSEIFDDQFSVERPDGSNFTLKIRSTKLEDSAMYFCASSGVSTEAFFGQGTRLTVV.

This clonotype was observed many times. The chain employs TRBV7-9 and TRBJ1-1; D may be TRBD1 (5 bases). Germline CDR1 and CDR2: SEHNR and FQNEAQ (reference sequence). The CDR3 loop spans 14 amino acids. V gave up 0 bases and J gave up 2 bases, with 7 bases separating them. As DNA, the CDR3 is TGTGCCAGCAGCTTAGCTGGGGCAAACACTGAAGCTTTCTTT. Translated, it gives CASSLAGANTEAFF.

This clonotype turned up a few times. This chain uses TRBV7-9 with TRBJ2-2, with D perhaps TRBD2 (6 bases). V was cut by 5 bases and J by 6 bases, with 7 bases left in between. The germline V gene has CDR1 SEHNR and CDR2 FQNEAQ (reference sequence). The CDR3 has 12 amino acids. Here the CDR3 DNA reads TGTGCCAGCAGCACTAGCTCCGGGGAGCTGTTTTTT. It yields the protein CASSTSSGELFF. Looking up the rest from reference TRBV7-9 and TRBJ2-2 gives the full variable domain: DTGVSQNPRHKITKRGQNVTFRCDPISEHNRLYWYRQTLGQGPEFLTYFQNEAQLEKSRLLSDRFSAERPKGSFSTLEIQRTEQGDSAMYLCASSTSSGELFFGEGSRLTVL.

The V call is TRBV6-1, the J call TRBJ2-3, with D tentatively TRBD2 (7 bases). Germline V gene lookup returns CDR1 MNHNS and CDR2 SASEGT. The V end lost 11 bases, the J end lost 2 bases, and 14 bases lay between the germline ends. The CDR3 totals 13 residues. CDR3 protein: CAAGDTATDTQYF. The CDR3 bases are TGTGCCGCGGGGGACACAGCCACAGATACGCAGTATTTT.

This clonotype was counted many times. This chain links TRBV5-1 with TRBJ1-5; a weak D match, TRBD1 (6 bases). V was pared by 2 bases and J by 5 bases, with 11 bases between. The CDR3 has 14 amino acids. Germline CDR1 SGHRS, CDR2 YFSETQ. This CDR3 is CASSFTGRDQPQHF. The CDR3 DNA reads as TGCGCCAGCAGCTTTACAGGGCGGGATCAGCCCCAGCATTTT.

This clonotype came up many times. V gene TRBV20-1 combines with J gene TRBJ2-1; no reliable D call. Germline V CDR1 and CDR2: DFQATT, SNEGSKA (reference sequence). Trimming took off 5 bases at V and 2 bases at J, with 16 bases between the two ends. The CDR3 has 15 amino acids. This CDR3 is CSAPQDSSTYNEQFF. The CDR3 DNA reads as TGCAGTGCTCCCCAAGATTCCTCAACCTACAATGAGCAGTTCTTC.

This clonotype was detected once. The chain couples TRBV11-2 to TRBJ1-2; D gene ambiguous. Trimming left V 7 bases short and J 3 bases short, with 12 bases between. Germline V gives CDR1 SGHAT, CDR2 FQNNGV. The CDR3 is made up of 13 amino acids. The CDR3 sequence: CASNPDPDYGYTF. CDR3 DNA sequence: TGTGCCAGCAACCCCGACCCCGACTATGGCTACACCTTC.

This chain links TRBV5-8 with TRBJ1-1; a possible D gene is TRBD1 (5 bases). This CDR3 has 15 residues. Germline values: CDR1 SGHTS, CDR2 YDEGEE. V lost 4 bases, J lost 5 bases, and 18 bases lay in between. In nucleotides, the CDR3 is TGTGCCAGCAGCCCTTTCGGACCCGGGGGGACTGAAGCTTTCTTT. Its translation: CASSPFGPGGTEAFF. Together with reference TRBV5-8 and TRBJ1-1, the CDR3 gives the full variable domain: EAGVTQSPTHLIKTRGQQATLRCSPISGHTSVYWYQQALGLGLQFLLWYDEGEERNRGNFPPRFSGRQFPNYSSELNVNALELEDSALYLCASSPFGPGGTEAFFGQGTRLTVV.

This clonotype was counted a few times. The V gene is TRBV5-4, the J gene TRBJ2-1; D uncertain. Germline values: CDR1 SGHNT, CDR2 YYREEE (reference sequence). The CDR3 spans 13 residues. V was pared by 0 bases and J by 9 bases, with 10 bases between. CDR3 in amino acids: CASSLAGTGEQFF. CDR3 DNA sequence: TGTGCCAGCAGCTTGGCTGGAACCGGTGAGCAGTTCTTC.

The J gene is TRBJ1-2, the V gene TRBV6-1, with TRBD1 as a possible D gene (5 bases). The germline V gene has CDR1 MNHNS and CDR2 SASEGT. V lost 5 bases and J 7 bases, leaving 20 bases between the germline ends. There are 15 residues in the CDR3. The CDR3, as DNA: TGTGCCAGCAGTACCCTCCAGGGCGAACACTCTGGCTACACCTTC. This sequence encodes CASSTLQGEHSGYTF.

This clonotype was detected many times. The chain uses TRBV12-3 or TRBV12-4 and TRBJ1-5; the D is unclear. The length of the CDR3 is 12 residues. Trimming took 7 bases from V and 0 from J, leaving 4 bases between them. Here the CDR3 DNA reads TGTGCCAGCAAGAGTAGCAATCAGCCCCAGCATTTT. Amino acids: CASKSSNQPQHF.

This clonotype appeared many times. The chain joins TRBV30 to TRBJ2-7, with D maybe TRBD1 (6 bases). This CDR3 is built from 14 residues. CDR1 is GTSNPN and CDR2 is SVGIG in the germline V gene (reference sequence). V lost 3 bases to trimming and J lost 4 bases, with 16 bases between them. The CDR3 region has the DNA TGTGCCTGGAGGGGCAGGGGACCCAATTACGAGCAGTACTTC. It is translated as CAWRGRGPNYEQYF.

This clonotype has just a few counts. The chain couples TRBV6-1 to TRBJ1-5; D perhaps matches TRBD1 (5 bases). CDR1 is MNHNS and CDR2 is SASEGT in the germline V gene. The CDR3 is 15 amino acids. Between the trimmed V and J ends, which lost 4 bases and 7 bases, there was a span of 17 bases. DNA for the CDR3: TGTGCCAGCAGTGCCAGGACGGGGGACGGGCAGCCCCAGCATTTT. Translated: CASSARTGDGQPQHF.

In this sample, this clonotype turned up many times. The V gene is TRBV7-2, the J gene TRBJ2-3, with D unresolved. This CDR3 has 13 amino acids. V lost 5 bases to trimming and J lost 2 bases, with 8 bases between them. Germline V gene data show CDR1 as SGHTA and CDR2 as FQGNSA. The CDR3 loop reads CASSRDFTDTQYF. CDR3 sequence (DNA): TGTGCCAGCAGCCGCGACTTCACAGATACGCAGTATTTT.

This clonotype was observed a few times. V gene TRBV18 combines with J gene TRBJ2-1, with TRBD1 matching 7 bases. The CDR3 loop spans 14 amino acids. CDR1 KGHSH and CDR2 LQKENI come from the germline V gene. Trimming took 4 bases from V and 3 from J; bases not matched to a gene: 3. The CDR3 region is CASSQGTVYNEQFF. In DNA, the CDR3 is TGTGCCAGCTCACAGGGGACAGTCTACAATGAGCAGTTCTTC.

This clonotype occurred a few times. J is TRBJ1-2 and V is TRBV27, with D unclear. Germline V gives CDR1 MNHEY, CDR2 SMNVEV (reference sequence). V lost 8 bases and J 1 base, leaving 14 bases between the germline ends. This CDR3 has 14 amino acids. CDR3 bases: TGTGCCAGCGGAGACCGCTGGGATAACTATGGCTACACCTTC. It translates to CASGDRWDNYGYTF.